This TCR beta chain was found in a study of T cell responses to AZD1222 COVID-19 vaccine. Assay: immunoSEQ multiplex PCR; the TCRdb copy retains only in-frame clones and omits some. The sample yields about 150,000 clones, roughly nine tenths seen once. CDR3 size: 16 residues. Germline V gene sequence: CDR1 KGHSY, CDR2 FQNENV. Germline trimming cut 4 bases from V and 3 bases from J; bases unmatched to any gene: 12. This receptor was taken from an adult who had recovered from COVID-19. Sample: peripheral blood, taken after recovery from COVID-19. The chain links TRBV16 to TRBJ2-7, with TRBD1 identical over 7 bases. Here the CDR3 reads CASSPRLGTEFYEQYF. CDR3 DNA sequence: TGTGCCAGCAGCCCACGCTTGGGGACAGAATTCTACGAGCAGTACTTC.